The present T cell receptor beta chain was sequenced within a study of cytomegalovirus exposure and HLA in healthy donors (dated by TCRdb to the late 2010s). For the wider study: In an earlier analysis of roughly 590 of the donors, less than 350 Gb of sequence data and approximately 100 million unique TCR beta sequences from about 179 million T cells were reported. Donor age, sex, ethnicity and CMV serostatus were compiled together with the repertoire data. The study used immunosequencing to profile the T cell repertoires of hundreds of subjects and linked those repertoires to cytomegalovirus serostatus. Around 320 gigabases of sequencing data and approximately 85 million unique TCR sequences were included in an early release covering about 700 HLA-typed donors. An earlier analysis of 587 of the donors applied high-throughput TCR beta sequencing to assess whether each TCR beta V gene segment acted as functional or pseudogenic. Among the roughly 400 genotyped donors, more than 70% belonged to the genetic ancestry cluster associated with self-reported Caucasian donors. All discovery cohort repertoires had been generated using a single sequencing platform. A later analysis re-examined previously published TCR beta repertoires from just over 650 donors and added high-resolution HLA genotyping to investigate patterns of TCR occurrence. Typing coverage differed by locus: A, B, C, DRB1 and DQB1 were typed in about 620-640 donors, DQA1 in 500 to 550, DPA1 in around 580, and DPB1 in roughly 450. Along with the roughly 610-subject first cohort, a separate validation cohort of 120 different subjects was used. A later genetic analysis used genome-wide SNP genotypes for 398 of the 666 donors, treating that subset as a discovery cohort. Rather than using new phenotypic data, the later analysis identified candidate immune exposures from TCR beta sequences and from how often those sequences occurred across donors. To predict cytomegalovirus infection status, the study brought together high-throughput TCR immunosequencing, statistical association of individual TCRs with disease status, and machine learning. On average, around 240,000 unique TCR beta nucleotide sequences were sequenced per donor among 398 genotyped donors of the cohort, with roughly 18% of those sequences being non-productive. The aim of the study was to test whether cataloging public T cell receptors could identify signatures of past pathogen exposure. Because of strong linkage in the cohort, roughly five DR-DQ haplotypes were treated as single units for association and clustering. HLA typing covered class I and class II loci at four-digit resolution. What the study reported, not specific to this receptor: In an earlier analysis of over 550 of the donors, most TCR beta V segments were observed in productive rearrangements about 87% or about 30% of the time, broadly matching IMGT annotations. Strong co-occurrence of HLA alleles, especially DR and DQ, made assigning TCR associations to individual alleles difficult. Because the 87-base-pair reads could not distinguish some IMGT-functional V segments, including TRBV6-2 and TRBV6-3, those segments were excluded. In vitro tests confirmed that a few of the cytomegalovirus-associated TCR beta chains recognize cytomegalovirus antigens. Roughly uniform sequencing depth across donors was assumed in presence/absence analyses, although this assumption may not hold. Because some donors lacked HLA typing at each locus, the association tests relied only on the typed subset. It was suggested by the authors that the approach could potentially be generalized to other disease states and immunological phenotypes. In a later analysis, several top co-occurrence clusters were reported to appear linked to parvovirus B19, influenza, CMV and Epstein-Barr virus. CMV serostatus was the only immune exposure information available for the cohort. According to a later genetic analysis, donors in an Asian-associated ancestry cluster had fewer N-insertions in productive TCRs than the roughly 670-donor mean. A later analysis associated about 18,000 TCR beta sequences with specific HLA alleles at a false discovery rate of 0.05. A further reported finding was that TCR beta sequences accurately predicted the HLA-A and HLA-B alleles for most subjects in the first cohort. A total of about 180 TCR beta chains were listed by the study as associated with cytomegalovirus. Approximately 18 rarely observed V segments, including chromosome 9 orphons, were excluded from the earlier analysis of some 590 of the donors because counts were too low. Compared with equally common non-associated chains, HLA-associated TCR beta chains in a later analysis were more clonally expanded and had lower generation probabilities. Most CMV-associated TCR beta chains appeared to be HLA-restricted in a later analysis, and the HLA associations seemed to be driven largely by CMV exposure. According to a later analysis, TCR association rates differed among HLA loci, with DRB1 alleles showing the most associated TCRs and HLA-C alleles showing the fewest. V-gene and J-gene trimming of TCR beta chains was associated with a missense DCLRE1C variant in a later genetic analysis, and the association was replicated in an independent cohort. A cluster of highly shared sequence variants was judged likely to represent a technical artifact of the sequencing pipeline. While some public TCRs were present in many individuals, most TCR sequences turned up only very rarely across donors. Linkage disequilibrium might explain the correlated functional status among segregating V segments, but an unknown experimental factor could not be ruled out. The cohort was sequenced for TCR beta chains only, and without alpha or paired-chain data the features that could be detected were limited. Cytomegalovirus status was reported to be diagnosed by the classifier with high specificity and sensitivity in both the original and validation cohorts.

Of note for this clone: It has no known antigen specificity. The input lacks base qualities; no much larger clone sits a single base away.

Library creation used the immunoSEQ multiplex PCR assay. A mixture of 60 forward primers for TCR Vbeta segments and 13 reverse primers for TCR Jbeta segments was used in the multiplex PCR. The CDR3 region of rearranged TCR beta genes was amplified from genomic DNA with a multiplex PCR assay. Amplified TCR beta libraries were sequenced as 87-base-pair reads on the Illumina HiSeq System. The study's processing was this. A later analysis counted some 74 million unique TCR beta chains across the 666 repertoires, and about 10 million of these chains were shared by at least two donors. A nearest-neighbor algorithm error-corrected the raw reads and collapsed the reads into unique sequences, merging closely related sequences to remove PCR and sequencing errors. Alignment of CDR3 sequences to IMGT reference sequences was used to assign V, D and J gene segments. For a sequence to be retained, a match of at least six nucleotides was required to both a V gene segment and a J gene segment. A rearrangement counted as productive if the CDR3 had no stop codons and remained in frame with V and J, and every other rearrangement counted as non-productive. CDR3 was defined by IMGT convention, running from the second conserved V-encoded cysteine to the conserved J-encoded phenylalanine. Sequences without an unambiguous match to a single V gene segment were excluded from the earlier analysis of 450 to 750 of the donors. An earlier analysis of a few hundred of the donors classified V segments as functional when productive rearrangements were above 56.7% and as segregating when the standard deviation between donors was above 5%. A statistical classification framework was built to diagnose cytomegalovirus status from the catalog of TCR beta chain sequences. V and J gene assignment, in a later analysis, came from comparing TCR nucleotide sequences with IMGT/GENE-DB human TR gene sequences. Using the TCRdist pipeline, a later analysis assigned CDR3 sequences along with most-parsimonious VDJ recombination scenarios. In a later analysis, every TCR beta chain was defined by the combination of its CDR3 amino acid sequence and its V-gene family, and reads without a unique V-gene family were dropped. A later analysis removed 550 to 700 highly shared, low-generation-probability nucleotide sequences to deal with suspected cross-contamination and a sequencing artifact. A later analysis calculated a clonal expansion index for each public chain from normalized within-repertoire ranks of inferred template counts. Generation probabilities in a later analysis came from a VDJ recombination model fitted to out-of-frame rearrangements, and those results were checked against IGoR. In a later analysis, TCR-TCR, TCR-HLA and TCR-CMV co-occurrence was scored with hypergeometric tests, and a repertoire-size bias correction was applied to TCR pairs. In a later analysis, false discovery rates were estimated by permuting HLA or CMV assignments 20 times. A later analysis grouped co-occurring TCRs with DBSCAN, adding TCRdist sequence similarity when clustering within HLA-allele-positive subsets. Co-occurrence clustering excluded repertoires with fewer than 30,000 or more than 120,000 public chains, plus five with anomalous nucleotide sharing. Imported from immuneACCESS, the table was reduced by TCRdb to in-frame sequences with V and J called. These copies leave out some clones; in studies compared against another copy, an unresolved V gene accounts for under half, and the cause of the remainder is not known. Clone size and the V and J calls come from that table; the DNA yielded D and trimming. The sample contains 130,000 to 150,000 clones, 65% to 90% of them found a single time. The ten top clones hold 2.9% of the sample.

In total, roughly 710 healthy bone marrow donors made up the cohort. All cohort members were sampled while nominally healthy, although unrecorded immune exposures were likely present. The donor was CMV seronegative and belonged to the group of around 350 seronegative cohort members. Each donor provided a peripheral blood sample, and peripheral blood mononuclear cells were used for TCR beta sequencing. Genomic DNA extraction from the blood cell samples was performed with the Qiagen DNeasy Blood Extraction Kit. V and J are truncated by 5 bases and 7 bases respectively, leaving an intervening sequence of 11 bases. The CDR3 measures 12 amino acids from cysteine to phenylalanine. The retained sequence is limited to the CDR3, 36 bases, with the frame set at the first base. For CDR1 and CDR2, the germline V gene (reference sequence) lists PRHDT and FYEKMQ.

This receptor was obtained from a woman in her 30s in good health and CMV-seronegative. The rearrangement joined TRBV13 to TRBJ1-1, with TRBD1 tentatively as D gene (5 bases match). Sequencing was performed on PBMCs. The sequenced DNA: TGTGCCAGCAGCCTCCGTAGGGGTGAAGCTTTCTTT. Translated, it reads CASSLRRGEAFF.